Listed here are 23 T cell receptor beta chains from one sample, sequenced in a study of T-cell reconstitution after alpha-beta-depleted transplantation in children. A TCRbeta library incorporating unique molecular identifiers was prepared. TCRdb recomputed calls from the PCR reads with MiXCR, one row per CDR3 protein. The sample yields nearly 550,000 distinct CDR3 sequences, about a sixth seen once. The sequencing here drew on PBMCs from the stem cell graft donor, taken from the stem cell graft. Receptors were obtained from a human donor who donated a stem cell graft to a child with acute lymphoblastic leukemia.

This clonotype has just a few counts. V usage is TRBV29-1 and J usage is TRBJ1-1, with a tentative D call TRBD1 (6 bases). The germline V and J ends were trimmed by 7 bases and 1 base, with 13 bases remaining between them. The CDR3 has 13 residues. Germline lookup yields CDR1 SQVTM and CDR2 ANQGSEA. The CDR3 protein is CSASGVWNTEAFF. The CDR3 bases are TGCAGCGCCTCAGGGGTTTGGAACACTGAAGCTTTCTTT.

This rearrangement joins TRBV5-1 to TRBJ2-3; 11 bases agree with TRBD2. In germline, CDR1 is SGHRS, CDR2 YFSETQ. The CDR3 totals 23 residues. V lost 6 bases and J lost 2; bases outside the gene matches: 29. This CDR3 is CASKDPGLADSRRPQENTDTQYF. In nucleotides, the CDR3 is TGCGCCAGCAAAGATCCGGGACTAGCGGACTCAAGGCGACCCCAGGAAAACACAGATACGCAGTATTTT.

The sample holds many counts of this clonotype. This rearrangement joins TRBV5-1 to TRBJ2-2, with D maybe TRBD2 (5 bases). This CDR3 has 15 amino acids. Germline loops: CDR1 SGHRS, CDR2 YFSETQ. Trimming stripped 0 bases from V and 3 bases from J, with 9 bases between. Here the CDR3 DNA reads TGCGCCAGCAGCTTGGGGGAGTCGGACACCGGGGAGCTGTTTTTT. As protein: CASSLGESDTGELFF.

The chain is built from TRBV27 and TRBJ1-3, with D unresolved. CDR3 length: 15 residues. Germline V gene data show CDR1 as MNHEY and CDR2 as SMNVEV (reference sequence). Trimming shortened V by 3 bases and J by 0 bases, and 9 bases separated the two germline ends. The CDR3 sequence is CASSLVWGSGNTIYF. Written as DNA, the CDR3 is TGTGCCAGCAGTTTGGTTTGGGGCTCTGGAAACACCATATATTTT.

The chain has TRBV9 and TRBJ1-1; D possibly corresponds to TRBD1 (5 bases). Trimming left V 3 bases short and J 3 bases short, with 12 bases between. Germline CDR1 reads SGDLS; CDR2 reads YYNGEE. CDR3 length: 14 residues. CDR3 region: CASSAPGAYTEAFF. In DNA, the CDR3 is TGTGCCAGCAGCGCACCCGGGGCATACACTGAAGCTTTCTTT.

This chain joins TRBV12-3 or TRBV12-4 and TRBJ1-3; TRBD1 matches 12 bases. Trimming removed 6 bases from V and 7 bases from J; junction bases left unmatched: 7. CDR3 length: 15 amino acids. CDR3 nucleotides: TGTGCCAGCAGCTCGGGACAGGGGGCGCGGAACACCATATATTTT. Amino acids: CASSSGQGARNTIYF.

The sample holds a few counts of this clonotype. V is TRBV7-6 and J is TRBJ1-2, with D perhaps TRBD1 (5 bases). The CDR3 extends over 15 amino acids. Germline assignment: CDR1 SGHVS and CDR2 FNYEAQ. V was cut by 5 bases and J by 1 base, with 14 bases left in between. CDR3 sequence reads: CASSPIGGVNYGYTF. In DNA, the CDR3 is TGTGCCAGCAGCCCCATCGGGGGGGTTAACTATGGCTACACCTTC.

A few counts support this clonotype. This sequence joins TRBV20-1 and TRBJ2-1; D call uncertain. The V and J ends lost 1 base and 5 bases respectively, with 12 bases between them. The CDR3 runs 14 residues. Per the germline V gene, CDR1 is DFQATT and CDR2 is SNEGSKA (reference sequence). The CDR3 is CSARGPEFNNEQFF. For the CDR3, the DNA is TGCAGTGCTAGAGGCCCGGAGTTTAACAATGAGCAGTTCTTC.

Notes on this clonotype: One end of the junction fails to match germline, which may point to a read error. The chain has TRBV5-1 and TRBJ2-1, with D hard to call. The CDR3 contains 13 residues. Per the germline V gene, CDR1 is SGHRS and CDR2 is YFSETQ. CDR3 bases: TGCGCCAGCAGCTTGGCGGGTCTAATTGAGAAGTTCTTC. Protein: CASSLAGLIEKFF.

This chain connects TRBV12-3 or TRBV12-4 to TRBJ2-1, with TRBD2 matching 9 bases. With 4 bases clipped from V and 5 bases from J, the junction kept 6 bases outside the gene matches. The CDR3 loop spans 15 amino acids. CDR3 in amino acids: CASSWGLAENNEQFF. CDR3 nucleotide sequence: TGTGCCAGCAGTTGGGGACTAGCAGAAAACAATGAGCAGTTCTTC.

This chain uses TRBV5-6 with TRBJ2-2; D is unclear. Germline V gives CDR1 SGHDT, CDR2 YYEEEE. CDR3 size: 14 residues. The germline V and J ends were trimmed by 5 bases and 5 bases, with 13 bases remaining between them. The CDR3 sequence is CASRSEQGTGELFF. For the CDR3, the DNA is TGTGCCAGCAGATCCGAACAAGGGACCGGGGAGCTGTTTTTT.

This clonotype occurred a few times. The CDR3 spells CASSLYPGLAGRGGYEQYF. CDR3 nucleotide sequence: TGCGCCAGCAGCTTGTACCCCGGACTAGCGGGACGTGGAGGCTACGAGCAGTACTTC. The chain combines TRBV5-1 with TRBJ2-7; 12 bases fit TRBD2. The CDR3 consists of 19 residues. J was trimmed by 3 bases and V by 1 base; bases with no gene match: 14. In germline, CDR1 is SGHRS, CDR2 YFSETQ.

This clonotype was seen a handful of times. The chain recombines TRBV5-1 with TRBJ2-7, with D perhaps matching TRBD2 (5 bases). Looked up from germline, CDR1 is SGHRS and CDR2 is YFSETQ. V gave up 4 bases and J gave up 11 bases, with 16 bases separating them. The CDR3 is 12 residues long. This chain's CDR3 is CASSPGGPEEYF. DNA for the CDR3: TGCGCCAGCAGCCCCGGTGGTCCGGAGGAGTACTTC.

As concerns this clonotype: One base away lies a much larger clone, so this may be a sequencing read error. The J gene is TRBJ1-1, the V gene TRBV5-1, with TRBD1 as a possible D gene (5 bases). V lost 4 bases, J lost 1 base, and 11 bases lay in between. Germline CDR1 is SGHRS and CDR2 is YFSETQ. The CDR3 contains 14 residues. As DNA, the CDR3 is TGCGCCAGCAGCCCGGGACTGGGGAACACTGAAGCTTTCTTT. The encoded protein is CASSPGLGNTEAFF.

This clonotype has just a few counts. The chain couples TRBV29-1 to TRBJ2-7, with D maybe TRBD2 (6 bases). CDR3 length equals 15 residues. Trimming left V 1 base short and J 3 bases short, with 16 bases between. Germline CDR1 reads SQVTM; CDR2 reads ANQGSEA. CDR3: CSVEGTPRGNYEQYF. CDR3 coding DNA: TGCAGCGTTGAAGGGACTCCACGGGGGAACTACGAGCAGTACTTC.

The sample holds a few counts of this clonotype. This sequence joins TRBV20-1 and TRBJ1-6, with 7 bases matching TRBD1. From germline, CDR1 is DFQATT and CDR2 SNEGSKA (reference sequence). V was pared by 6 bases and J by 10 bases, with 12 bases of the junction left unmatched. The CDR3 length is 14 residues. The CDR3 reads CSADRTGLGSPLHF. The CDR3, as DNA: TGCAGTGCGGATCGGACAGGTTTAGGGTCACCCCTCCACTTT.

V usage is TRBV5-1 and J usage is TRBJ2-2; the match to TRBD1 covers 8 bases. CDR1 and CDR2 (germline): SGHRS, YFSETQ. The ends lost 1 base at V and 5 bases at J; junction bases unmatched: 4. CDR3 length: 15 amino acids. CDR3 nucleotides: TGCGCCAGCAGCTTGAGGGACAGGCGAACCGGGGAGCTGTTTTTT. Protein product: CASSLRDRRTGELFF.

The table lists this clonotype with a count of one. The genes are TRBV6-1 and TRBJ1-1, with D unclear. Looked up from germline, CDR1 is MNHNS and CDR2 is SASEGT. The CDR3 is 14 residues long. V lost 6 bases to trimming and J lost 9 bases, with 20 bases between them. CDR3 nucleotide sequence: TGTGCCAGCAGGGCCTCTGTCCAGGTCATACAAGCTTTCTTT. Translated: CASRASVQVIQAFF.

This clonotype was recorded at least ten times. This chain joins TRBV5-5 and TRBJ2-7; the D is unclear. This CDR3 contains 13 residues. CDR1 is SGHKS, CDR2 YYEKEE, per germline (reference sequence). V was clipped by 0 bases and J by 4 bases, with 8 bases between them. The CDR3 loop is CASSLAQLYEQYF. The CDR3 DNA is TGTGCCAGCAGCTTGGCCCAGTTATACGAGCAGTACTTC.

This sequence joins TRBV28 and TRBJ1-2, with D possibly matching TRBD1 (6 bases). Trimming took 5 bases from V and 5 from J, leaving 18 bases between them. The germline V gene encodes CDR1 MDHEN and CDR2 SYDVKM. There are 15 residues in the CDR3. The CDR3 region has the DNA TGTGCCAGCAGTCCAATCCTACAGGGTAGATATGGCTACACCTTC. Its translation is CASSPILQGRYGYTF.

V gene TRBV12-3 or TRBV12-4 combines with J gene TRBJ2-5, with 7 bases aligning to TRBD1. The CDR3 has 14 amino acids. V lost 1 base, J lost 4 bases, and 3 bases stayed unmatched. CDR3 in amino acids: CASSLEAGGETQYF. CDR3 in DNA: TGTGCCAGCAGTTTAGAGGCAGGGGGAGAGACCCAGTACTTC.

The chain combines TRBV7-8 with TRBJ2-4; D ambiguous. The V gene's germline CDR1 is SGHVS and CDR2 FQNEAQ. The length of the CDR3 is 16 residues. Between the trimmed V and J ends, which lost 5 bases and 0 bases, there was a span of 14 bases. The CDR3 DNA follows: TGTGCCAGCAGCCCCCCCCACGGAGTAGCCAAAAACATTCAGTACTTC. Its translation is CASSPPHGVAKNIQYF.

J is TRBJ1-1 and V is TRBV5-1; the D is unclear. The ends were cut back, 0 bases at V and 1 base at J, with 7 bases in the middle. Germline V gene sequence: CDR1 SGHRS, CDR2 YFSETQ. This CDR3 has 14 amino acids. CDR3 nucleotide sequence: TGCGCCAGCAGCTTGGCCCTGGGGAACACTGAAGCTTTCTTT. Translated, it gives CASSLALGNTEAFF.